This T cell receptor (beta chain) is drawn from a study of spatial heterogeneity in lung cancer. Study as a whole: Alpha-chain sequences were consistently detected less often than beta-chain sequences.

In this sample, this clonotype turned up many times. Its matching antigen is unknown. MiXCR was run by TCRdb on the 5' RACE reads, yielding one entry per CDR3 protein. Of 23,000 or so distinct CDR3 sequences in the sample, more than 6.5% are singletons; the top ten hold about 13%. Study observations and caveats: Blood carried ubiquitous expanded tumor TCRs more at resection than follow-up.

The sample's time point: sample taken at primary tumor resection. Whole RNA was taken from tumor, nontumor lung or frozen PBMC; it was then sequenced unsorted. The cohort: roughly 72 early-stage, untreated non-small cell lung cancer patients. This receptor was obtained from a male donor with early-stage non-small cell lung cancer. The sequencing here drew on PBMCs, taken at surgery.

The CDR3 region is CASSLNPLTETQYF. CDR3 bases: TGTGCCAGCAGCTTGAACCCCCTAACGGAGACCCAGTACTTC. The genes are TRBV5-6 and TRBJ2-5; D gene uncertain. Between the trimmed V and J ends, which lost 1 base and 5 bases, there was a span of 12 bases. The CDR3 is 14 residues long. Germline V gene lookup returns CDR1 SGHDT and CDR2 YYEEEE.